This TCR beta chain was recovered during a study of spatial heterogeneity in lung cancer. Overall study: Compared with alpha-chain sequences, beta-chain sequences were consistently detected in greater numbers.

TCRdb itself ran the 5' RACE reads through MiXCR, one entry per CDR3 protein. The profile shows some 100,000 distinct CDR3 sequences, more than 10% of them singletons. In its sample, this clonotype was seen a few times. J was trimmed by 3 bases and V by 5 bases; bases with no gene match: 8. This CDR3 spans 15 amino acids. The germline gives CDR1 SGHVS, CDR2 FQNEAQ. Time point meaning: sample taken at primary tumor resection. Extraction of whole RNA from tumor, nontumor lung or frozen PBMC preceded unsorted sequencing. Donation came from some 72 patients with untreated early-stage non-small cell lung cancer.

The TCR comes from a male donor with early-stage non-small cell lung cancer. This sequence joins TRBV7-8 and TRBJ2-5; 8 nucleotides line up with TRBD1. Here the sequenced sample was PBMCs, taken at surgery. The CDR3 loop is CASSPRTGFEETQYF. CDR3 sequence (DNA): TGTGCCAGCAGCCCAAGGACAGGGTTTGAAGAGACCCAGTACTTC.